This T cell receptor (beta chain) derives from a study of blood T cell repertoires in COVID-19. Overall study: COVID-19 samples collected from the United States, Italy and Spain covered acute and convalescent phases. PBMCs, B-cell-depleted T cells, or T cells were the source of the cDNA or gDNA that made up the material.

The CDR3 has 14 residues. Germline V CDR1 and CDR2: SGHKS, YYEKEE (reference sequence). V was pared by 3 bases and J by 2 bases, with 5 bases of the junction left unmatched. Authors' methods: Cell counts per sample came from amplifying reference gene primers. Clones were read by immunoSEQ multiplex PCR, and TCRdb kept only the in-frame ones, dropping some. Clone size and the V and J calls come from that table; the DNA yielded D and trimming. The sample lists about 21,000 clones, under 90% occurring once. The source material was peripheral blood. The sequence was obtained from a human donor in a cohort sampled during active COVID-19. This chain connects TRBV5-5 to TRBJ2-7, with 7 bases aligning to TRBD1. The CDR3 coding sequence is TGTGCCAGCAGCTCGGGACAGCTAACCTACGAGCAGTACTTC. Protein: CASSSGQLTYEQYF.